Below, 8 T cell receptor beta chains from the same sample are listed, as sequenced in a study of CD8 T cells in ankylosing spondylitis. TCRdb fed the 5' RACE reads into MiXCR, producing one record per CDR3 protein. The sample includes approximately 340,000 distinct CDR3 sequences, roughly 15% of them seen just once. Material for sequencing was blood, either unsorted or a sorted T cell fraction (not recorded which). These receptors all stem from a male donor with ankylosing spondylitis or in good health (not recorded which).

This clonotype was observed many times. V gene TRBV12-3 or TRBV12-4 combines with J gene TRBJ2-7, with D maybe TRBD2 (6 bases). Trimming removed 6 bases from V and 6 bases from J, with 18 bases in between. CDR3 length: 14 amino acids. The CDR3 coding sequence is TGTGCCAGCAGCCAGGGCCCTTTCGGGAGCGAGCAGTACTTC. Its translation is CASSQGPFGSEQYF.

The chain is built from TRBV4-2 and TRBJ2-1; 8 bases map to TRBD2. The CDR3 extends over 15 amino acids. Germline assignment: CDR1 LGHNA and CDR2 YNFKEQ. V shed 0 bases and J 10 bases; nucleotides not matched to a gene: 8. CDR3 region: CASSQEASGGGEQFF. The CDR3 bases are TGTGCCAGCAGCCAAGAAGCGTCGGGGGGGGGAGAGCAGTTCTTC.

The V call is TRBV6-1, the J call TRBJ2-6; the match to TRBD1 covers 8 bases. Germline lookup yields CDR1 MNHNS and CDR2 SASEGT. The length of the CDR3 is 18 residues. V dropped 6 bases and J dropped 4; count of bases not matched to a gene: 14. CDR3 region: CASRPLTGANPGANVLTF. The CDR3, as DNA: TGTGCCAGCAGACCCCTGACAGGGGCCAATCCCGGGGCCAACGTCCTGACTTTC.

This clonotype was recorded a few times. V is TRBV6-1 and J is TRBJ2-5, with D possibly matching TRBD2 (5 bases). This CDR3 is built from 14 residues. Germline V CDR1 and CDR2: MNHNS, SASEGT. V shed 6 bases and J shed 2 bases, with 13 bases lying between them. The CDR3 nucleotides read TGTGCCAGCAGACAGTACCGGGGTCAAGAGACCCAGTACTTC. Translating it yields CASRQYRGQETQYF.

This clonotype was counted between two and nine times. The CDR3 here is CASRATGGVRFF. The CDR3 nucleotides are TGTGCCAGCAGGGCGACAGGGGGGGTCCGATTCTTC. The rearrangement uses TRBV12-3 or TRBV12-4 and TRBJ2-1, with 9 nucleotides matching TRBD1. The CDR3 sequence is 12 residues long. V was clipped by 6 bases and J by 16 bases; unmatched bases: 10.

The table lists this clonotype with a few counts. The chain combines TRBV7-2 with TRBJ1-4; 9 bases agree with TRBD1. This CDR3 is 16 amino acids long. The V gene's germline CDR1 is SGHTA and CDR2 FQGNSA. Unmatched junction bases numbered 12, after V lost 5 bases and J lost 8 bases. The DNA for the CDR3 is TGTGCCAGCAGCCCCATAGACAGGGGGTCGGGCGAAAAACTGTTTTTT. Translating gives CASSPIDRGSGEKLFF.

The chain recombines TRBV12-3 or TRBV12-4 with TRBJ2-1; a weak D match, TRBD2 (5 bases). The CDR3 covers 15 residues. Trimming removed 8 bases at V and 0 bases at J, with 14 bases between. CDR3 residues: CASARAGNSYNEQFF. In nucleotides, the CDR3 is TGTGCCAGCGCGCGGGCGGGCAACTCCTACAATGAGCAGTTCTTC.

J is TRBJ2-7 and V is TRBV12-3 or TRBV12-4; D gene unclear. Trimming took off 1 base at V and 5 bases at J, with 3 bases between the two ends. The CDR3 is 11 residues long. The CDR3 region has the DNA TGTGCCAGCAGTTTAGTAAACGAGCAGTACTTC. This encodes CASSLVNEQYF.